This entry describes one TCR beta chain. These data come from a study of CD8 T cells in Susac syndrome. The RNA, about 0.45 to 1 ug, was put through reverse transcription using random hexamers. An immunoSEQ multiplex PCR generated amplified TCR beta CDR3 products spanning 54 Vbeta and 13 Jbeta. TCRdb itself ran the immunoSEQ multiplex PCR reads through MiXCR, one entry per CDR3 protein. The sample has 90,000 to 110,000 distinct CDR3 sequences, less than 97% seen once. Trimming pared 7 bases from V and 6 bases from J, leaving 10 bases between. In germline, CDR1 is SQVTM, CDR2 ANQGSEA. This CDR3 has 10 residues. Sequencing of TCR beta was carried out in blood CD8+ and CD4+ T cells. While serving as controls, healthy donors were matched for age and sex.

The receptor's source is a human donor in good health. The V and J genes are TRBV29-1 and TRBJ2-7; D is unclear. The sample consisted of CD4+ T cells from PBMCs. CDR3 DNA: TGCAGCGCCCAGGAGACCGAGCAGTACTTC. Translation gives CSAQETEQYF.